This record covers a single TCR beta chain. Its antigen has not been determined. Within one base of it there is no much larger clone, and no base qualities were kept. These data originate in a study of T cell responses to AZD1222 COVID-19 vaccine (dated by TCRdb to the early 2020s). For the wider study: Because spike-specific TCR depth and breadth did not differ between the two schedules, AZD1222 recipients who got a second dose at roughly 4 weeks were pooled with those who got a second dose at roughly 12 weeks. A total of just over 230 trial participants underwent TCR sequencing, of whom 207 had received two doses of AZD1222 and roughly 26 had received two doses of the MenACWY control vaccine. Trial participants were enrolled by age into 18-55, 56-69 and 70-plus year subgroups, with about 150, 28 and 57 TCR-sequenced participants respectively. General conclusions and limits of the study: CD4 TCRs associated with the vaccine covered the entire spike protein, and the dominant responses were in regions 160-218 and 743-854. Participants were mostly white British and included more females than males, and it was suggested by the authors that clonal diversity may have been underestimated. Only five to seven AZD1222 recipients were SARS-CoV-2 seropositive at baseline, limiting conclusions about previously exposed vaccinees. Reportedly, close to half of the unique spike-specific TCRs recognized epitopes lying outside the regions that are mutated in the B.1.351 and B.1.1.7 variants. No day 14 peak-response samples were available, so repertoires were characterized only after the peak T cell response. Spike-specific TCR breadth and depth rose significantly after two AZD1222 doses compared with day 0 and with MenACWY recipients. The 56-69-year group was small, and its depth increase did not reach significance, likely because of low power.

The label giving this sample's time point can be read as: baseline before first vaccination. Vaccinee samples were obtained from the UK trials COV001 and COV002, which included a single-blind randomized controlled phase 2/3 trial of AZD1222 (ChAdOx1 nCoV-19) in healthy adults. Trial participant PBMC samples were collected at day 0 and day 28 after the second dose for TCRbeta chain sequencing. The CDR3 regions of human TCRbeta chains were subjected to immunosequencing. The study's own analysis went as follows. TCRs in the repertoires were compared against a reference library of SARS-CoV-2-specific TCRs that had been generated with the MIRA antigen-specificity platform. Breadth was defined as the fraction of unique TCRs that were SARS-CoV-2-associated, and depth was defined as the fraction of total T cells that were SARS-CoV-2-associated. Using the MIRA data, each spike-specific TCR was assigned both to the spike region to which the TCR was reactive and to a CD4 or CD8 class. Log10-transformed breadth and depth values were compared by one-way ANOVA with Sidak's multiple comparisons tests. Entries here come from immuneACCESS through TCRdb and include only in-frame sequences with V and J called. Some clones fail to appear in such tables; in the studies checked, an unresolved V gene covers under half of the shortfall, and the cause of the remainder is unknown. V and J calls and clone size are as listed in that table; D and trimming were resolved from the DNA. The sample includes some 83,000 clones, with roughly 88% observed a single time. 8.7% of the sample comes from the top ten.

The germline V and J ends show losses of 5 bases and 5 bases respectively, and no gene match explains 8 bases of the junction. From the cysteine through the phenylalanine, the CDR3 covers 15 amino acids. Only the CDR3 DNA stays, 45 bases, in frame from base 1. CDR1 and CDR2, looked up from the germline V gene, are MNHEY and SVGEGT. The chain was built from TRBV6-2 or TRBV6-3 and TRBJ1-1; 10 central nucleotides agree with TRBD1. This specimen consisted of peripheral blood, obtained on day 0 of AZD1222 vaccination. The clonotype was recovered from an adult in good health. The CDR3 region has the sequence CASSTLRQGATEAFF. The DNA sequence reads TGTGCCAGCAGTACCCTCAGACAGGGGGCAACTGAAGCTTTCTTT.